This paragraph reports one TCR beta chain. The data stem from a study of regulatory T cells in long-lasting Graves disease. Looking at the study overall: Graves' patients (newly diagnosed) had been on antithyroid drugs under 3 months.

Sample time point: newly diagnosed GD, antithyroid drugs for less than 3 months. Scientists built the TCR library using RNA that was extracted from PBMCs. Both iRepertoire HTBI primers and Arm-PCR of CDR3 regions were used to build the TCR beta libraries. TCRdb fed the multiplex PCR reads into MiXCR, producing one record per CDR3 protein. The data hold roughly 500,000 distinct CDR3 sequences, with 14% observed a single time. Per germline, CDR1 SGDLS and CDR2 YYNGEE. The CDR3 is 16 amino acids. J gave up 3 bases and V 1 base, and 4 bases lay outside the gene matches. Another study also made use of these data, one on T cells in Graves' hyperthyroidism and ophthalmopathy. That paper notes: An initial round of RT-PCR targeting the TCR CDR3 relied on the HTBI primer set. With a median lead of around 6.7 months before onset, the model predicted ophthalmopathy.

V gene TRBV9 combines with J gene TRBJ2-1, with 10 bases aligning to TRBD2. The specimen was peripheral blood mononuclear cells (PBMCs), collected at new diagnosis, from a patient treated with antithyroid drugs. This sequence originates from a woman in her forties or fifties with Graves disease. CDR3 region: CASSVSLAGSYNEQFF. The DNA of the CDR3 is TGTGCCAGCAGCGTATCACTAGCGGGGAGCTACAATGAGCAGTTCTTC.